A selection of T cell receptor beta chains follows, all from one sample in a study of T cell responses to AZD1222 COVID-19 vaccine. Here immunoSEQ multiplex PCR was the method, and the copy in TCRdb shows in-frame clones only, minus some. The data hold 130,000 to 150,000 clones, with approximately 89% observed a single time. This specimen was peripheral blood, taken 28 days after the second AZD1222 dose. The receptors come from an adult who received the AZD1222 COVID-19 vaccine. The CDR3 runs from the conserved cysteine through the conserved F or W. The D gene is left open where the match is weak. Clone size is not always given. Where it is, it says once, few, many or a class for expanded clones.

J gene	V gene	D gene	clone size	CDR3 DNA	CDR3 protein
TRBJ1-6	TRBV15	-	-	TGTGCCACCAGCAGAGATAGGAGTCTTCGGGACAATTCACCCCTCCACTTT	CATSRDRSLRDNSPLHF
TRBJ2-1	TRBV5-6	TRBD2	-	TGTGCCAGCAGCTTGGGGGGGACTAGCGGGAGAAATGAGCAGTTCTTC	CASSLGGTSGRNEQFF
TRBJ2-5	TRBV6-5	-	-	TGTGCCACCCTGGGTCCCCAAGAGACCCAGTACTTC	CATLGPQETQYF
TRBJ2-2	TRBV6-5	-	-	TGTGCCAGCAGTTACAGTTCGGTCGGGGCCGGGGAGCTGTTTTTT	CASSYSSVGAGELFF
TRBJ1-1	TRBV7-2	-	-	TGTGCCAGCAGCCGGGGCGGGTTTAGGAACACTGAAGCTTTCTTT	CASSRGGFRNTEAFF
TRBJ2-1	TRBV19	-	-	TGTGCCAGTAGTCCAGGGGGGGGAGGACAAACCTACAATGAGCAGTTCTTC	CASSPGGGGQTYNEQFF
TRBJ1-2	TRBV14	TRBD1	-	TGTGCCAGCAGCCACGTTACAGGGGGCGGTGGCTACACCTTC	CASSHVTGGGGYTF
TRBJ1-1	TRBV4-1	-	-	TGCGCCAGCAGCCAAGAGGGATGGGGGCGAGCTTTCTTT	CASSQEGWGRAFF
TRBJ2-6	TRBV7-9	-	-	TGTGCCAGCAGCGCGGGCGGTTCTGGGGCCAACGTCCTGACTTTC	CASSAGGSGANVLTF
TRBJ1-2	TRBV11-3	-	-	TGTGCCAGCAGTACTGCCCAGGGTAATGGCTACACCTTC	CASSTAQGNGYTF
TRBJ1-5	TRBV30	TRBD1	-	TGTGCCTGGACCTCTGGGACAGGGCACAATCAGCCCCAGCATTTT	CAWTSGTGHNQPQHF
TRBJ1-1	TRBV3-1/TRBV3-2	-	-	TGTGCCAGCAGCCTCCTTCCAGCTTCTGAAGCTTTCTTT	CASSLLPASEAFF
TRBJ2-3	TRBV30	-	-	TGTGCCTGGAGTCCAACCCCGGGACTGTCGAAGGTTTCAGATACGCAGTATTTT	CAWSPTPGLSKVSDTQYF
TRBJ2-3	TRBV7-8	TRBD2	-	TGTGCCAGCAGCAATATCAAGGTACTAGCGGCCAGCACAGATACGCAGTATTTT	CASSNIKVLAASTDTQYF
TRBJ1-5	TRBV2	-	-	TGTGCCAGCAGTGACGGTTATAGCAATCAGCCCCAGCATTTT	CASSDGYSNQPQHF
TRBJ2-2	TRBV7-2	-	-	TGTGCCAGCAGCCCACCGGGGAACGGGGAGCTGTTTTTT	CASSPPGNGELFF
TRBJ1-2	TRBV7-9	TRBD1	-	TGTGCCAGCAGCTCCCGGGACAGATATGGCTACACCTTC	CASSSRDRYGYTF
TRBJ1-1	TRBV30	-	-	TGTGCCTGGAGTGTACTTGGGGGCACTGAAGCTTTCTTT	CAWSVLGGTEAFF
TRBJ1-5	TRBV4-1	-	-	TGCGCCAGCAGCCAGCCAGGGGCCGGCAATCAGCCCCAGCATTTT	CASSQPGAGNQPQHF
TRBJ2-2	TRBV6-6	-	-	TGTGCCAGCAACGCTAGGGCGGACTTCACTTCCGGGGAGCTGTTTTTT	CASNARADFTSGELFF
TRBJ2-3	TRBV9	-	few	TGTGCCAGCGGGGGAGACGCCACAGATACGCAGTATTTT	CASGGDATDTQYF
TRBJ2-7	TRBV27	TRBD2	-	TGTACCACACGTGTCGGGGGGGGCTACGAGCAGTACTTC	CTTRVGGGYEQYF
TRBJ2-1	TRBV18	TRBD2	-	TGTGCCAGCTCACCCCTAGCGGGGCCGGATTACAATGAGCAGTTCTTC	CASSPLAGPDYNEQFF
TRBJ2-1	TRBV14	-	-	TGTGCCAGCAGCCGAATAGGCGGGTCCGCCAGTATTCAGTTCTTC	CASSRIGGSASIQFF
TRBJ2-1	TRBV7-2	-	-	TGTGCCAGCAGCTTAGCGGGAGAACACTACAATGAGCAGTTCTTC	CASSLAGEHYNEQFF
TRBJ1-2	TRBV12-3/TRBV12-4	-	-	TGTGCCAGCAGTTTTGACAGGTATGGCTACACCTTC	CASSFDRYGYTF
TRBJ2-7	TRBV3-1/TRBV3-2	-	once	TGTGCCAGCAGAGGTCGGGACAACGAGCAGTACTTC	CASRGRDNEQYF
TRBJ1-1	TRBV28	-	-	TGTGCCAGCAGTTGGACCACTGAAGCTTTCTTT	CASSWTTEAFF
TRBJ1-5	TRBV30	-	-	TGTGCCTGGAGTGTATTGGGAAATCAGCCCCAGCATTTT	CAWSVLGNQPQHF
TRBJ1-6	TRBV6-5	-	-	TGTGCCAGCAGTTACGGCAGGCCCAATTCACCCCTCCACTTT	CASSYGRPNSPLHF
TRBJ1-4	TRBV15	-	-	TGTGCCACCAGCAGAGATCTGGATCGATATGAAAAACTGTTTTTT	CATSRDLDRYEKLFF
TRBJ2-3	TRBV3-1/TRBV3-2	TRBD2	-	TGTGCCAGCAGCCTACGGACTAGCGGAATAGGAAGCACAGATACGCAGTATTTT	CASSLRTSGIGSTDTQYF